Each of the 17 T cell receptor beta chains below was sequenced from the same sample in a study of CD8 T cells in Susac syndrome. An input of roughly 0.5 to 1 ug of RNA was subjected to reverse transcription using random hexamers. TCRdb re-called the immunoSEQ multiplex PCR reads with MiXCR, one entry per CDR3 protein. The table has approximately 150,000 distinct CDR3 sequences, around 95% seen once. The specimen was CD4+ T cells from PBMCs. Source of these receptors: a human donor with Susac syndrome.

V is TRBV29-1 and J is TRBJ2-1; 8 nucleotides align to TRBD2. V lost 4 bases to trimming and J lost 5 bases; unmatched junction nucleotides: 13. CDR3 size: 16 residues. Looked up from germline, CDR1 is SQVTM and CDR2 is ANQGSEA. The CDR3 coding sequence is TGCAGCGTTGTCCCCCTTTCGGGAGGGTGGAACAATGAGCAGTTCTTC. It codes for CSVVPLSGGWNNEQFF.

This clonotype was picked up a small number of times. V and J are TRBV29-1 and TRBJ2-7; D ambiguous. Trimming removed 5 bases at V and 0 bases at J, with 8 bases between. Germline V CDR1 and CDR2: SQVTM, ANQGSEA. The CDR3 runs 12 residues. CDR3 sequence: CSVIGDSYEQYF. CDR3 bases: TGCAGCGTTATAGGCGACTCCTACGAGCAGTACTTC.

The rearrangement uses TRBV4-1 and TRBJ2-7; TRBD1 or TRBD2 may be the D gene (6 bases each). The V end was cut by 0 bases, the J end by 0 bases, with 18 bases between. CDR1 is MGHRA, CDR2 YSYEKL, per germline. This CDR3 is 18 amino acids long. CDR3 nucleotides: TGCGCCAGCAGCCAAGATGGGTTTGGGTGGGGGGCCTCCTACGAGCAGTACTTC. Amino acid sequence: CASSQDGFGWGASYEQYF.

The chain combines TRBV20-1 with TRBJ2-7; weak D call: TRBD2 (6 bases). The CDR3 is made up of 14 amino acids. Germline V CDR1 and CDR2: DFQATT, SNEGSKA (reference sequence). The V end was cut by 4 bases, the J end by 0 bases, with 13 bases between. CDR3 DNA sequence: TGCAGTGCTAACCGGGAGAGTCGCTCCTACGAGCAGTACTTC. It encodes CSANRESRSYEQYF.

The J gene is TRBJ2-2, the V gene TRBV2; possibly TRBD1 for D (5 bases). Trimming shortened V by 1 base and J by 6 bases, and 6 bases separated the two germline ends. CDR1 SNHLY and CDR2 FYNNEI come from the germline V gene. This CDR3 comprises 13 residues. As DNA, the CDR3 is TGTGCCAGCAGTGAAGTAGGGGCCGGGGAGCTGTTTTTT. Translated: CASSEVGAGELFF.

The DNA of the CDR3 is TGTGCCAGCAGCCCCGGGGGGGTATCCTACGAGCAGTACTTC. Translating gives CASSPGGVSYEQYF. V gene TRBV9 combines with J gene TRBJ2-7; 8 bases are a match to TRBD2. The CDR3 has 14 amino acids. Germline-derived CDR1 and CDR2 are SGDLS and YYNGEE. Losses at the gene ends were 4 bases for V and 1 base for J; bases not matched to a gene: 4.

This chain connects TRBV7-9 to TRBJ1-2; no reliable D call. The ends were cut back, 4 bases at V and 6 bases at J, with 12 bases in the middle. This CDR3 contains 13 residues. Germline CDR1 SEHNR, CDR2 FQNEAQ (reference sequence). The CDR3: CASSSGIFHGYTF. The CDR3 DNA reads TGTGCCAGCAGCTCGGGTATCTTCCATGGCTACACCTTC.

The count of this clonotype is one. This chain connects TRBV5-4 to TRBJ2-5; TRBD2 agrees at 7 bases. The germline V gene has CDR1 SGHNT and CDR2 YYREEE (reference sequence). The CDR3 covers 16 residues. The ends lost 4 bases at V and 5 bases at J; junction bases unmatched: 14. The CDR3 sequence is CASSHLQRGGGETQYF. Written as DNA, the CDR3 is TGTGCCAGCAGCCACCTCCAACGCGGGGGAGGGGAGACCCAGTACTTC.

The DNA for the CDR3 is TGTGCCAGCAGCTCCGGGACCGGGACAACCACGAACACTGAAGCTTTCTTT. Amino acids: CASSSGTGTTTNTEAFF. The V and J genes are TRBV7-9 and TRBJ1-1; D possibly corresponds to TRBD1 (6 bases). CDR1 and CDR2 from the germline V gene are SEHNR and FQNEAQ (reference sequence). The CDR3 is 17 residues long. V lost 4 bases to trimming and J lost 1 base, with 19 bases between them.

V gene TRBV7-2 combines with J gene TRBJ2-1, with TRBD2 identical over 7 bases. The germline gives CDR1 SGHTA, CDR2 FQGNSA. The CDR3 is 16 residues long. V shed 1 base, J shed 9 bases, and the junction held 12 bases outside the gene matches. The CDR3 spells CASSLGAGVGGGEQFF. In DNA form, the CDR3 reads TGTGCCAGCAGCTTAGGGGCGGGAGTGGGTGGCGGTGAGCAGTTCTTC.

The chain combines TRBV10-3 with TRBJ2-1, with a tentative D call TRBD2 (5 bases). Per germline, CDR1 ENHRY and CDR2 SYGVKD. The CDR3 totals 11 residues. Trimming removed 6 bases from V and 6 bases from J, with 6 bases in between. CDR3 coding DNA: TGTGCCATCAGCGAGGGCAATGAGCAGTTCTTC. It encodes CAISEGNEQFF.

The chain carries TRBV29-1 and TRBJ2-7; D is unresolved. Per the germline V gene, CDR1 is SQVTM and CDR2 is ANQGSEA. With 5 bases removed from V and 3 bases from J, the gap between germline ends came to 5 bases. This CDR3 contains 10 residues. The CDR3 here is CSVYSYEQYF. The CDR3 DNA follows: TGCAGCGTTTACAGCTACGAGCAGTACTTC.

V usage is TRBV18 and J usage is TRBJ2-1; TRBD2 matches at 9 bases. J lost 7 bases, V lost 6 bases, and 10 bases had no gene match. The CDR3 consists of 15 residues. CDR1 and CDR2 (germline): KGHSH, LQKENI. DNA for the CDR3: TGTGCCAGCTCTCCGGGAGTAGCGGGAGAGAATGAGCAGTTCTTC. Amino acids: CASSPGVAGENEQFF.

J is TRBJ2-5 and V is TRBV29-1; D gene uncertain. The V end was cut by 0 bases, the J end by 7 bases, with 9 bases between. Germline V gives CDR1 SQVTM, CDR2 ANQGSEA. The CDR3 runs 12 residues. The CDR3 region is CSVEDLTGTQYF. The CDR3 DNA follows: TGCAGCGTTGAAGATCTGACGGGGACCCAGTACTTC.

The CDR3 spells CASSGGGGAGRTDTQYF. For the CDR3, the DNA is TGTGCCAGCAGCGGGGGGGGCGGCGCCGGGAGGACAGATACGCAGTATTTT. The rearrangement uses TRBV5-4 and TRBJ2-3; tentative D call: TRBD2 (7 bases). Trimming stripped 4 bases from V and 3 bases from J, with 21 bases between. Germline lookup yields CDR1 SGHNT and CDR2 YYREEE (reference sequence). This CDR3 comprises 17 residues.

The J gene is TRBJ2-5, the V gene TRBV28; TRBD1 is a possible D gene (5 bases). Per germline, CDR1 MDHEN and CDR2 SYDVKM. The CDR3 is 12 amino acids. The germline V and J ends were trimmed by 6 bases and 5 bases, with 10 bases remaining between them. CDR3 in amino acids: CASRGVRETQYF. For the CDR3, the DNA is TGTGCCAGCAGAGGGGTACGGGAGACCCAGTACTTC.

The chain carries TRBV7-3 and TRBJ2-1; D is perhaps TRBD2 (6 bases). The CDR3 contains 15 residues. Germline V lookup: CDR1 SGHTA, CDR2 FQGTGA. Deletions cut 2 bases from V and 5 bases from J, with 13 bases between. CDR3 loop: CASSLGRDLNNEQFF. In nucleotides, the CDR3 is TGTGCCAGCAGCTTAGGGCGGGACTTGAACAATGAGCAGTTCTTC.